The 32 T cell receptor beta chains listed next were all sequenced from one sample in a study of cytomegalovirus exposure and HLA in healthy donors. PCR involved 60 Vbeta and 13 Jbeta primers. Clones were sequenced by immunoSEQ multiplex PCR, and TCRdb holds only the in-frame ones, with some missing. The repertoire has some 130,000 clones, about 74% of them found once; the top ten carry about 1%. Specimen: PBMCs. These receptors came from a woman aged 60-70 years in good health and CMV-seronegative.

This clone was detected only a few times. The V call is TRBV5-1, the J call TRBJ1-2, with 8 positions matching TRBD1. Germline loops: CDR1 SGHRS, CDR2 YFSETQ. V shed 4 bases and J 9 bases; nucleotides not matched to a gene: 11. This CDR3 is 14 amino acids long. The CDR3 is CASSTDRGGTSYTF. CDR3 nucleotides: TGCGCCAGCAGCACCGACAGGGGAGGGACGAGCTACACCTTC. Using reference TRBV5-1 and TRBJ1-2 for the parts outside the CDR3, the full variable domain is KAGVTQTPRYLIKTRGQQVTLSCSPISGHRSVSWYQQTPGQGLQFLFEYFSETQRNKGNFPGRFSGRQFSNSRSEMNVSTLELGDSALYLCASSTDRGGTSYTFGSGTRLTVV.

As DNA, the CDR3 is TGTGCCAGCAGCTCAGTTACAGGGTCCTACAATGAGCAGTTCTTC. This translates into CASSSVTGSYNEQFF. The chain combines TRBV5-5 with TRBJ2-1; possibly TRBD1 for D (6 bases). The germline V and J ends were trimmed by 3 bases and 1 base, with 11 bases remaining between them. CDR1 and CDR2 from the germline V gene are SGHKS and YYEKEE (reference sequence). This CDR3 region has 15 residues.

The chain carries TRBV14 and TRBJ1-3; TRBD1 agrees at 7 bases. The CDR3 totals 14 residues. CDR1 and CDR2 from the germline V gene are SGHDN and FVKESK. V dropped 4 bases and J dropped 2; count of bases not matched to a gene: 2. CDR3 in amino acids: CASSRDRAGNTIYF. The CDR3 coding sequence is TGTGCCAGCAGCCGCGACAGGGCTGGAAACACCATATATTTT.

The J gene is TRBJ2-7, the V gene TRBV28; TRBD1 agrees at 9 bases. CDR3 size: 15 residues. V was pared by 4 bases and J by 6 bases, with 10 bases of the junction left unmatched. Per the germline V gene, CDR1 is MDHEN and CDR2 is SYDVKM. The CDR3 is CASSSTGGRSREQYF. As DNA, the CDR3 is TGTGCCAGCAGTTCGACAGGGGGTAGGAGTCGCGAGCAGTACTTC.

This clone has more than one count but fewer than ten. The chain is built from TRBV14 and TRBJ1-1; D not resolved. Germline-derived CDR1 and CDR2 are SGHDN and FVKESK. V was clipped by 0 bases and J by 10 bases, with 9 bases between them. The CDR3 runs 12 residues. The CDR3 DNA reads as TGTGCCAGCAGCCAAGATCGAGAGGGAGCTTTCTTT. Translation: CASSQDREGAFF.

J is TRBJ1-2 and V is TRBV9; D is perhaps TRBD1 (6 bases). Germline V lookup: CDR1 SGDLS, CDR2 YYNGEE. V was trimmed by 4 bases and J by 4 bases, leaving 17 bases between them. This CDR3 has 15 residues. The CDR3, as DNA: TGTGCCAGCAGCTTTCGACAGGACCCTTTCTATGGCTACACCTTC. Protein product: CASSFRQDPFYGYTF. The whole variable domain, remainder taken from reference TRBV9 and TRBJ1-2, is DSGVTQTPKHLITATGQRVTLRCSPRSGDLSVYWYQQSLDQGLQFLIQYYNGEERAKGNILERFSAQQFPDLHSELNLSSLELGDSALYFCASSFRQDPFYGYTFGSGTRLTVV.

The rearrangement uses TRBV5-1 and TRBJ2-7; a possible D gene is TRBD1 (6 bases). Germline values: CDR1 SGHRS, CDR2 YFSETQ. This CDR3 region has 16 residues. V gave up 4 bases and J gave up 0 bases, with 17 bases separating them. CDR3 residues: CASSRNRVSGSYEQYF. In nucleotides, the CDR3 is TGCGCCAGCAGCCGAAACAGGGTGTCGGGCTCCTACGAGCAGTACTTC.

This clone appeared a single time. This rearrangement joins TRBV10-2 to TRBJ2-7; 8 bases align to TRBD1. CDR3 length: 15 residues. The V gene end was trimmed by 3 bases and the J gene end by 1 base; junction bases not matched to a gene: 5. The germline CDR1 and CDR2 sequences are WSHSY and SAAADI. CDR3 DNA: TGCGCCAGCAGTGACAGGGGGCGAGTGTCCTACGAGCAGTACTTC. This gives the protein CASSDRGRVSYEQYF.

V is TRBV2 and J is TRBJ1-2; 11 nucleotides align to TRBD1. CDR1 SNHLY and CDR2 FYNNEI come from the germline V gene. V lost 6 bases and J lost 6; bases outside the gene matches: 3. The CDR3 has 13 residues. CDR3 amino acids: CASRRDRGNGYTF. The CDR3 DNA reads as TGTGCCAGCAGGCGGGACAGGGGGAATGGCTACACCTTC.

The rearrangement links TRBV6-5 to TRBJ2-3, with 8 positions matching TRBD2. CDR1 and CDR2 (germline): MNHEY, SVGAGI. After removal of 6 bases from V and 3 bases from J, the junction contained 5 bases not matched to a gene. The CDR3 spans 14 residues. The CDR3, as DNA: TGTGCCAGCAGGCGGGGGGTAGGGACAGATACGCAGTATTTT. Its translation: CASRRGVGTDTQYF.

The table lists this clone with a few counts. The V call is TRBV6-1, the J call TRBJ2-3, with D possibly matching TRBD2 (5 bases). V was trimmed by 4 bases and J by 4 bases, leaving 12 bases between them. This CDR3 has 14 amino acids. The germline CDR1 and CDR2 sequences are MNHNS and SASEGT. CDR3 DNA sequence: TGTGCCAGCAGTGTGGCTCCAGCGGCAGATACGCAGTATTTT. Its protein is CASSVAPAADTQYF.

The chain has TRBV7-5 and TRBJ1-2; the table's D call, TRBD1, was not checked against the DNA. TRBV7-5 is a listed pseudogene. This CDR3 is 14 amino acids long. CDR3 amino acids: CVRSFQGTNYGYTF. CDR3 DNA sequence: TGTGTCAGAAGCTTCCAGGGGACTAACTATGGCTACACCTTC.

The V call is TRBV7-3, the J call TRBJ2-2; 10 bases line up with TRBD2. The CDR3 spans 17 residues. CDR1 is SGHTA, CDR2 FQGTGA, per germline. V was clipped by 5 bases and J by 4 bases; unmatched bases: 10. CDR3: CASSNQRGGRGTGELFF. The CDR3 coding sequence is TGTGCCAGCAGCAATCAGCGGGGGGGCCGGGGCACCGGGGAGCTGTTTTTT.

This rearrangement joins TRBV6-5 to TRBJ1-3; 7 nucleotides agree with TRBD1. The CDR3 sequence is 14 residues long. Germline V CDR1 and CDR2: MNHEY, SVGAGI. The ends lost 6 bases at V and 2 bases at J; junction bases unmatched: 4. The CDR3 DNA reads as TGTGCCAGCAGGAAAACAGGGGCTGGAAACACCATATATTTT. This sequence encodes CASRKTGAGNTIYF.

On this clone itself: Within the sample, other DNA sequences also encode this same CDR3. This chain uses TRBV5-4 with TRBJ2-5; D gene unclear. The germline V gene encodes CDR1 SGHNT and CDR2 YYREEE (reference sequence). This CDR3 contains 14 residues. Trimming left V 3 bases short and J 5 bases short, with 14 bases between. CDR3 loop: CASSYPLRQETQYF. CDR3 nucleotide sequence: TGTGCCAGCAGCTACCCCCTCAGGCAGGAGACCCAGTACTTC.

The rearrangement links TRBV13 to TRBJ2-7; 10 positions agree with TRBD1. The CDR3 loop spans 14 amino acids. Germline CDR1 reads PRHDT; CDR2 reads FYEKMQ (reference sequence). J lost 5 bases, V lost 3 bases, and 4 bases had no gene match. CDR3 nucleotides: TGTGCCAGCAGCTTTGGGACAGGGGACAACGAGCAGTACTTC. It specifies CASSFGTGDNEQYF.

The V gene is TRBV27, the J gene TRBJ1-2; 9 bases align to TRBD1. The J segment lost 4 bases and the V segment lost 7 bases, leaving 10 bases of the junction unmatched. CDR1 and CDR2 from the germline V gene are MNHEY and SMNVEV (reference sequence). This CDR3 is built from 15 residues. The CDR3 reads CASMGDGQGLYGYTF. CDR3 DNA sequence: TGTGCCAGCATGGGAGACGGACAGGGGCTCTATGGCTACACCTTC.

This clone was counted between two and nine times. The chain carries TRBV4-1 and TRBJ1-4, with D possibly matching TRBD1 (5 bases). Germline V gene sequence: CDR1 MGHRA, CDR2 YSYEKL. V was pared by 1 base and J by 0 bases, with 15 bases between. The CDR3 runs 18 residues. CDR3 region: CASSQVPSGTTTNEKLFF. CDR3 sequence (DNA): TGCGCCAGCAGCCAAGTCCCAAGCGGGACCACAACTAATGAAAAACTGTTTTTT.

The chain has TRBV15 and TRBJ2-7; a possible D gene is TRBD2 (6 bases). The CDR3 totals 15 residues. Per the germline V gene, CDR1 is LNHNV and CDR2 is YYDKDF (reference sequence). V was trimmed by 6 bases and J by 2 bases, leaving 17 bases between them. DNA for the CDR3: TGTGCCACCAGAGTAGGACGGGAGCCCACCTACGAGCAGTACTTC. Protein product: CATRVGREPTYEQYF. Full variable domain (missing parts from reference TRBV15 and TRBJ2-7): DAMVIQNPRYQVTQFGKPVTLSCSQTLNHNVMYWYQQKSSQAPKLLFHYYDKDFNNEADTPDNFQSRRPNTSFCFLDIRSPGLGDTAMYLCATRVGREPTYEQYFGPGTRLTVT.

This clone was counted once. For the CDR3, the DNA is TGTGCCAGCAGTCGGCGTAGTTATAAGGGAATAGCACAGGGGGCTAGGAGGTACGAGCAGTACTTC. This codes for CASSRRSYKGIAQGARRYEQYF. The genes are TRBV28 and TRBJ2-7; 9 nucleotides match TRBD1. V dropped 5 bases and J dropped 4; count of bases not matched to a gene: 30. This CDR3 is 22 amino acids long. CDR1 and CDR2 (germline): MDHEN, SYDVKM.

The chain has TRBV7-8 and TRBJ1-6; D may be TRBD1 (5 bases). Per the germline V gene, CDR1 is SGHVS and CDR2 is FQNEAQ. The germline V and J ends were trimmed by 1 base and 7 bases, with 14 bases remaining between them. CDR3 length equals 16 residues. The CDR3 loop is CASSLEIRTTNSPLHF. The CDR3 bases are TGTGCCAGCAGCTTAGAGATCAGGACAACGAATTCACCCCTCCACTTT. The whole variable domain, remainder taken from reference TRBV7-8 and TRBJ1-6, is GAGVSQSPRYKVAKRGQDVALRCDPISGHVSLFWYQQALGQGPEFLTYFQNEAQLDKSGLPSDRFFAERPEGSVSTLKIQRTQQEDSAVYLCASSLEIRTTNSPLHFGNGTRLTVT.

The rearrangement joins TRBV4-1 to TRBJ2-5; 8 bases match TRBD2. Losses at the gene ends were 2 bases for V and 2 bases for J; bases not matched to a gene: 4. CDR1 is MGHRA, CDR2 YSYEKL, per germline. The CDR3 covers 15 residues. The CDR3 DNA follows: TGCGCCAGCAGCCAACAACTAGCGGTTCAAGAGACCCAGTACTTC. It yields the protein CASSQQLAVQETQYF.

The chain couples TRBV7-9 to TRBJ1-6; a possible D gene is TRBD1 (5 bases). This CDR3 spans 14 amino acids. Looked up from germline, CDR1 is SEHNR and CDR2 is FQNEAQ (reference sequence). With 5 bases removed from V and 10 bases from J, the gap between germline ends came to 15 bases. CDR3 nucleotide sequence: TGTGCCAGCAGCCAGGGCCCCAGGCTGTCACCCCTCCACTTT. Its protein product is CASSQGPRLSPLHF.

The chain links TRBV6-4 to TRBJ2-1; 12 nucleotides line up with TRBD1. This CDR3 spans 15 amino acids. With 6 bases clipped from V and 8 bases from J, the junction kept 8 bases outside the gene matches. Germline loops: CDR1 MRHNA, CDR2 SNTAGT. In DNA form, the CDR3 reads TGTGCCAGCAGAGCAACCGGGACAGGGGGCGATGAGCAGTTCTTC. The encoded protein is CASRATGTGGDEQFF.

The genes are TRBV29-1 and TRBJ2-1; 10 bases agree with TRBD2. Germline CDR1 is SQVTM and CDR2 is ANQGSEA. CDR3 size: 14 residues. Trimming at V came to 7 bases and at J to 8 bases, leaving 11 bases not matched to a gene. This CDR3 is CSAVVVAGGDEQFF. For the CDR3, the DNA is TGCAGCGCTGTGGTGGTAGCGGGGGGCGATGAGCAGTTCTTC.

The rearrangement uses TRBV14 and TRBJ2-1; the match to TRBD2 covers 7 bases. There are 16 residues in the CDR3. With 5 bases clipped from V and 6 bases from J, the junction kept 13 bases outside the gene matches. Germline V gene sequence: CDR1 SGHDN, CDR2 FVKESK. CDR3 in amino acids: CASSERWLAGVNEQFF. The CDR3 DNA sequence: TGTGCCAGCAGCGAAAGATGGCTGGCGGGGGTCAATGAGCAGTTCTTC.

The chain carries TRBV28 and TRBJ1-6; D is perhaps TRBD1 (6 bases). The CDR3 consists of 15 residues. V was clipped by 6 bases and J by 3 bases, with 12 bases between them. Germline-derived CDR1 and CDR2 are MDHEN and SYDVKM. CDR3 sequence reads: CASRSPGDYNSPLHF. The CDR3 nucleotides are TGTGCCAGCAGATCGCCAGGGGACTATAATTCACCCCTCCACTTT.

This clone appeared a few times. The gene calls are TRBV10-3 and TRBJ2-7; 9 positions agree with TRBD1. This CDR3 has 13 amino acids. Unmatched junction bases numbered 10, after V lost 10 bases and J lost 6 bases. In germline, CDR1 is ENHRY, CDR2 SYGVKD. For the CDR3, the DNA is TGTGCCACCCAGGGACAGGGCGTTTCCGAGCAGTACTTC. Protein: CATQGQGVSEQYF.

The chain has TRBV15 and TRBJ2-6; D possibly corresponds to TRBD2 (7 bases). The CDR3 consists of 18 residues. Between the trimmed V and J ends, which lost 1 base and 0 bases, there was a span of 13 bases. CDR1 LNHNV and CDR2 YYDKDF come from the germline V gene (reference sequence). In DNA, the CDR3 is TGTGCCACCAGCAGAGGGGGAGGGGGAGTCTCTGGGGCCAACGTCCTGACTTTC. Protein sequence: CATSRGGGGVSGANVLTF. The entire variable domain, with the rest obtained from reference TRBV15 and TRBJ2-6, is as follows: DAMVIQNPRYQVTQFGKPVTLSCSQTLNHNVMYWYQQKSSQAPKLLFHYYDKDFNNEADTPDNFQSRRPNTSFCFLDIRSPGLGDTAMYLCATSRGGGGVSGANVLTFGAGSRLTVL.

This chain connects TRBV5-4 to TRBJ2-2; 7 nucleotides agree with TRBD1. After removal of 2 bases from V and 2 bases from J, the junction contained 9 bases not matched to a gene. The CDR3 contains 17 residues. From germline, CDR1 is SGHNT and CDR2 YYREEE (reference sequence). The CDR3 here is CASSFAPGQSNTGELFF. The CDR3 coding sequence is TGTGCCAGCAGCTTTGCCCCGGGACAGAGCAACACCGGGGAGCTGTTTTTT.

The CDR3: CASSLGSSTYEQYF. The CDR3 DNA follows: TGTGCCAGCAGCTTAGGGTCGAGTACTTACGAGCAGTACTTC. The chain couples TRBV7-9 to TRBJ2-5; D remains ambiguous. TRBJ2-7 explains the end of the DNA better; the J call may be wrong. Germline CDR1 is SEHNR and CDR2 is FQNEAQ (reference sequence). CDR3 length equals 14 residues.

In this sample, this clone turned up a few times. The V gene is TRBV7-6, the J gene TRBJ2-3, with no clear D. The CDR3 has 13 residues. Germline assignment: CDR1 SGHVS and CDR2 FNYEAQ. V was clipped by 6 bases and J by 6 bases, with 13 bases between them. The CDR3 DNA follows: TGTGCCAGCAGACCCACCGTCGGGGATACGCAGTATTTT. Residues: CASRPTVGDTQYF.